This TCR beta chain is drawn from a study of T cells in Graves' hyperthyroidism and ophthalmopathy. Germline lookup yields CDR1 DFQATT and CDR2 SNEGSKA (reference sequence). V lost 5 bases and J 4 bases, leaving 14 bases between the germline ends. This CDR3 region has 13 residues. TCR beta CDR3 regions were amplified from RNA transcripts. An initial round of RT-PCR targeting the TCR CDR3 relied on the HTBI primer set. TCRdb redid the calling of the multiplex PCR reads with MiXCR, one entry per CDR3 protein. The sample includes 500,000 to 750,000 distinct CDR3 sequences, more than 45% seen only once; the top ten take around 8%. In its sample, this clonotype was seen a few times. Aged 18 to 65, the patients had hyperthyroidism that was newly diagnosed and had lasted under 2 months.

Specimen: peripheral blood or thyroid tissue (not recorded which). V and J are TRBV20-1 and TRBJ2-5; D unresolved. The sequence derives from a woman between 18 and 29 years old with Graves' hyperthyroidism. CDR3 DNA sequence: TGCAGTGCTCCCCCCTATGGGTCAGAGACCCAGTACTTC. Translation gives CSAPPYGSETQYF.